This T cell receptor (beta chain) was obtained from a study of T cell responses to AZD1222 COVID-19 vaccine (dated by TCRdb to the early 2020s). A note on the overall study: TCR sequencing was performed for 230 to 250 trial participants, of whom some 200 were given two doses of AZD1222 and 26 were given two doses of MenACWY control vaccine. Trial participants were enrolled by age into 18-55, 56-69 and 70-plus year subgroups, with 148, 28 and 57 TCR-sequenced participants respectively. Results and caveats for the whole study, not just this receptor: Because no samples from the day 14 peak response were available, repertoires could be characterized only after the peak T cell response. After two AZD1222 doses, spike-specific TCR breadth and depth were significantly higher than at day 0 and than in MenACWY recipients. The 56-69-year group was small, and its depth increase did not reach significance, likely because of low power. Reportedly, close to half of the unique spike-specific TCRs recognized epitopes lying outside the regions that are mutated in the B.1.351 and B.1.1.7 variants. Only five or six AZD1222 recipients were SARS-CoV-2 seropositive at baseline, limiting conclusions about previously exposed vaccinees. Most participants were white British and females outnumbered males, and the authors suggested that clonal diversity may have been underestimated. CD4 TCRs associated with the vaccine covered the entire spike protein, and the dominant responses were in regions 160-218 and 743-854.

The V end loses 2 bases and the J end loses 1 base, and a stretch of 11 bases separates them. The germline V gene specifies MDHEN as CDR1 and SYDVKM as CDR2. The CDR3 spans 15 residues, from the cysteine through the phenylalanine. Just CDR3 DNA is preserved here, 45 bases in frame from base 1. The time point label of this sample denotes: about 28 days (+/-7) after the second vaccine dose. AZD1222 recipients whose second dose came at about 4 weeks and those whose second dose came at about 12 weeks were combined into one group, since spike-specific TCR depth and breadth did not differ between the two schedules. The vaccinee samples were drawn from two UK trials, COV001 and COV002, one of which was a single-blind randomized controlled phase 2/3 trial testing AZD1222 (ChAdOx1 nCoV-19) in healthy adults. Trial participant PBMC samples were collected at day 0 and day 28 after the second dose for TCRbeta chain sequencing.

As concerns this clone: It lacks a known antigen. Base qualities are not provided; no much larger clone lies one nucleotide away.

The CDR3 regions of human TCRbeta chains were analyzed by immunosequencing. In the authors' own workflow: Repertoire TCRs were checked for matches against a reference library of SARS-CoV-2-specific TCRs that had been generated using the MIRA antigen-specificity platform. Breadth was defined as the fraction of unique TCRs that were SARS-CoV-2-associated, and depth was defined as the fraction of total T cells that were SARS-CoV-2-associated. Using the MIRA data, each spike-specific TCR was assigned both to the spike region to which the TCR was reactive and to a CD4 or CD8 class. Log10-transformed breadth and depth values were compared by one-way ANOVA with Sidak's multiple comparisons tests. The immuneACCESS repertoire file appears here via TCRdb, limited to in-frame rearrangements. These files lack a portion of the clones; in checked studies, under half of the deficit traces to unresolved V genes, and the cause of the others is not known. The DNA gave D and trimming, while V, J and clone size come from that table. Across this sample there are over 110,000 clones, with almost 95% seen only once. The ten biggest clones cover about 9.4% of the sample.

Specimen: peripheral blood, collected 28 days after the second AZD1222 dose. This clonotype was obtained from an adult who received the AZD1222 COVID-19 vaccine. The rearrangement combines TRBV28 with TRBJ1-2, and the D gene may be TRBD1, 5 bases matching. The sequenced DNA: TGTGCCAGCAGTTTAGCCCCGACAGATAACTATGGCTACACCTTC. The translation is CASSLAPTDNYGYTF.